This T cell receptor beta chain is drawn from a study of T cells in Graves' hyperthyroidism and ophthalmopathy (dated by TCRdb to 2018 to 2020). Concerning the study at large: Peripheral blood was sampled at the time of initial diagnosis, prior to any treatment. To identify distinguishing TCR V-J signatures, a discovery cohort of some 99 patients was used, comprising 43 with Graves' ophthalmopathy and around 57 with stable Graves' hyperthyroidism. Prospective prediction of ophthalmopathy was tested in an independent validation cohort of 18 to 20 hyperthyroidism patients and 17 patients who later progressed to ophthalmopathy. For training and testing, the 100 or so patients in the discovery cohort were randomly divided in a 7:3 ratio. In several Graves' hyperthyroidism patients, the study also compared T-cell repertoires from thyroid tissue with T-cell repertoires from blood. Once sampling was done, hyperthyroidism patients were given methimazole at a starting dose of 30 mg daily, whereas ophthalmopathy patients were given high-dose intravenous methylprednisolone. TCR Vbeta CDR3 sequencing of 120 to 150 peripheral blood samples (under 45 ophthalmopathy, 70 to 85 hyperthyroidism and roughly 17 progressor patients) is reported in the paper. Broader findings and caveats from the paper: Most expanded thyroid clonotypes (frequency above 0.001) were also detected in blood, a finding suggesting that blood repertoires may reflect thyroid immune responses. In validation, progression to ophthalmopathy was predicted by the model with 70.59% sensitivity and 72% to 85% specificity, a median of about 6.4 months before onset. In cross-validation, a model built on a 13 V-J signature told ophthalmopathy apart from stable hyperthyroidism with approximately 90% sensitivity and around 84% specificity, and in testing the same model reached 80%/75%. Sample size was not statistically predetermined, and blinding of investigators to group allocation was not performed.

CDR3 length: 13 amino acids, cysteine to phenylalanine. The only DNA kept is the CDR3, 39 bases in frame from the first base. At the junction V is shortened by 6 bases and J by 2 bases, with 11 bases in between. This clonotype was counted many times. It lacks a known antigen. No base quality information exists; no much larger clone differs at one position. The TCR beta CDR3 regions were amplified from RNA transcripts. The TCR CDR3 was subjected to a first round of RT-PCR using the HTBI primer set and the Qiagen OneStep RT-PCR kit. Libraries were constructed in a second round of multiplex PCR, after which size selection and purification were carried out. Libraries were sequenced paired-end with 100 bp reads on an Illumina HiSeq2000. The authors' pipeline ran thus. Raw data were processed with SOAPnuke, discarding reads with adapters, uncalled bases, mean Phred below 15, or no exact constant-primer or identifier match. COPE v1.2.5 was used to merge high-quality paired reads, and clonotypes were defined as unique nucleotide sequences. MiTCR v1.1 was used to align clonotypes to the IMGT TRBV, TRBD and TRBJ reference segments. Analysis was restricted to V-J combinations with a frequency above 0.0001, which covered roughly 99% of repertoires. The TCS score was defined as the ratio of F50 (clonal expansion) to E x V (chaos), calculated using BLOSUM62-based TCRdist between CDR3 peptides within each V-J. Welch's t-statistics and random forest reduced around 520 V-J features to some 14, which were used in a naive Bayes classifier (R e1071). TCRdb redid the processing of the public reads, applying fastp at Q25 and MiXCR, and retained in-frame beta chains. For every CDR3 protein sequence, its rows merge into one entry that carries the most common genes and DNA. What appears here as the V and J calls and clone size reflects TCRdb's work, not the paper's. Counted in this sample were a few hundred thousand distinct CDR3 sequences; less than 20% of them appeared once. The ten largest make up around 6.6% of the sample.

A patient counted as having stable Graves' hyperthyroidism if no progression to ophthalmopathy occurred over 18 months of follow-up. Hyperthyroidism patients were aged 18 to 65 years and newly diagnosed, with disease duration of less than 2 months. The study excluded patients with uncontrolled infections, other autoimmune diseases, pregnancy or lactation. Diagnoses relied on clinical symptoms, serum thyroxine and TRAb, thyroid ultrasound and orbital computed tomography. PBMCs were isolated from about 10 ml of fresh peripheral blood by Ficoll-Paque density gradient centrifugation. Trizol reagent was used to extract total RNA, and RNA quality was then checked on an Agilent 2100 Bioanalyzer.

Sample: blood. The sequence is built from TRBV12-3 or TRBV12-4 and TRBJ2-7; the best D guess is TRBD1, with 5 bases matching. This TCR came from a woman aged 25 to 39 with Graves' hyperthyroidism. The CDR3 region: CASREQGTYEQYF. The sequenced DNA is TGTGCCAGCAGGGAGCAGGGAACCTACGAGCAGTACTTC.